This T cell receptor beta chain stems from a study of shared clonotypes between healthy human individuals. General study results and limits: Relative to memory subsets, naive subsets generally showed larger estimated richness. In the sorted subsets, rarefaction showed sequencing was incomplete despite large depth.

Every donor, a Caucasian adult, lived in Nashville, Tennessee. Running of the assay took place at deep level. The table came from immunoSEQ multiplex PCR; TCRdb's copy has only in-frame clones and leaves some out. The sample has roughly 720,000 clones; less than 95% are singletons. A word on this clone: The target antigen is unknown.

The CDR3 loop spans 14 amino acids. Losses at the gene ends were 3 bases for V and 4 bases for J; bases not matched to a gene: 6. Germline V lookup: CDR1 SGDLS, CDR2 YYNGEE. Input material: memory CD8+ T cells from PBMCs. As to subset: CD45RO+ cells pooled with CCR7-negative TemRA cells. The sequence was obtained from a man younger than 35 in good health. Some clones in this sample may be carry-over from other donors' samples. V gene TRBV9 combines with J gene TRBJ1-1, with 7 bases fitting TRBD1. In DNA, the CDR3 is TGTGCCAGCAGCGGTGGAGGGGGCCTCACTGAAGCTTTCTTT. Its translation: CASSGGGGLTEAFF.